This T cell receptor (beta chain) comes out of a study of human thymus T cells. V shed 4 bases and J 0 bases; nucleotides not matched to a gene: 4. From germline, CDR1 is SGDLS and CDR2 YYNGEE. The length of the CDR3 is 15 residues. Corrective cardiac operations yielded the resected thymus tissue. Donors were healthy Finnish infants having corrective surgery for congenital heart defects. A remark on this clone: Its antigen is unknown.

General study results and limits: Related research found strongly overlapping thymic repertoires in unrelated individuals. The authors found apparently biased V and J gene usage in thymic and blood repertoires.

Data came from immunoSEQ multiplex PCR; TCRdb stores just in-frame clones and leaves some out. Among approximately 70,000 clones listed, 90% to 95% were seen once. The chain couples TRBV9 to TRBJ2-7; TRBD2 aligns across 10 bases. The sequencing input was thymus tissue. The sequence was obtained from a girl in the first two years of life with a congenital heart defect but otherwise immunologically healthy. The DNA of the CDR3 is TGTGCCAGCAGCCCTAGCGGGAGCCACTCCTACGAGCAGTACTTC. Its protein is CASSPSGSHSYEQYF.